The next 22 T cell receptor beta chains were all read from a single sample in a study of blood T cell repertoires in COVID-19. Repertoires were generated with immunoSEQ multiplex PCR, while TCRdb's copy carries only in-frame clones and drops some. Of around 190,000 clones listed, approximately 82% are singletons. Sequencing was carried out using peripheral blood. The receptor set was obtained from a human donor in a cohort sampled during active COVID-19.

J is TRBJ2-5 and V is TRBV18; TRBD1 matches 7 bases. V lost 3 bases to trimming and J lost 0 bases; unmatched junction nucleotides: 1. This CDR3 region has 14 residues. In germline, CDR1 is KGHSH, CDR2 LQKENI. CDR3 loop: CASSPGTDQETQYF. Written as DNA, the CDR3 is TGTGCCAGCTCACCCGGGACAGACCAAGAGACCCAGTACTTC.

V gene TRBV10-2 combines with J gene TRBJ2-1; 16 bases match TRBD2. This CDR3 spans 16 amino acids. Germline V CDR1 and CDR2: WSHSY, SAAADI. V lost 5 bases to trimming and J lost 9 bases; unmatched junction nucleotides: 7. CDR3 region: CASSSGTSGRAGEQFF. The CDR3 DNA sequence: TGCGCCAGCAGTTCCGGGACTAGCGGGAGGGCCGGTGAGCAGTTCTTC.

The chain couples TRBV19 to TRBJ2-1; TRBD2 agrees at 12 bases. The V gene's germline CDR1 is LNHDA and CDR2 SQIVND (reference sequence). Trimming at V came to 8 bases and at J to 4 bases, leaving 12 bases not matched to a gene. The CDR3 length is 17 residues. The CDR3 region is CASCPSSGRESYNEQFF. DNA of the CDR3: TGTGCCAGTTGTCCCTCTAGCGGGAGGGAAAGTTACAATGAGCAGTTCTTC.

The rearrangement joins TRBV9 to TRBJ1-6, with D possibly TRBD1 on 5 matching bases. V lost 4 bases and J lost 11, with 13 bases in between. Germline V CDR1 and CDR2: SGDLS, YYNGEE. The CDR3 runs 13 residues. CDR3 protein: CASSTAAGAPLHF. CDR3 sequence (DNA): TGTGCCAGCAGCACCGCCGCGGGGGCACCCCTCCACTTT.

The chain has TRBV27 and TRBJ1-6, with 7 bases lining up with TRBD1. CDR1 MNHEY and CDR2 SMNVEV come from the germline V gene (reference sequence). J gave up 5 bases and V 5 bases, and 6 bases lay outside the gene matches. CDR3 length: 15 amino acids. The CDR3 spells CASSKTGTDNSPLHF. The CDR3 nucleotides are TGTGCCAGCAGTAAGACCGGGACAGATAATTCACCCCTCCACTTT.

V gene TRBV28 combines with J gene TRBJ1-5; D is ambiguous. The CDR3 runs 18 residues. The V gene's germline CDR1 is MDHEN and CDR2 SYDVKM. V lost 6 bases and J 1 base, leaving 22 bases between the germline ends. CDR3 sequence: CASSQTRVLLLSNQPQHF. CDR3 DNA sequence: TGTGCCAGCAGCCAAACCCGGGTTTTATTGTTAAGCAATCAGCCCCAGCATTTT. Complete variable domain (other parts from reference TRBV28 and TRBJ1-5): DVKVTQSSRYLVKRTGEKVFLECVQDMDHENMFWYRQDPGLGLRLIYFSYDVKMKEKGDIPEGYSVSREKKERFSLILESASTNQTSMYLCASSQTRVLLLSNQPQHFGDGTRLSIL.

In nucleotides, the CDR3 is TGCGCCAGCAGGAATATTCCGGGACACCTTGGGGAGACCCAGTACTTC. Residues: CASRNIPGHLGETQYF. V is TRBV4-1 and J is TRBJ2-5; maybe TRBD1 (6 bases). This CDR3 has 16 residues. With 6 bases removed from V and 5 bases from J, the gap between germline ends came to 22 bases. Germline values: CDR1 MGHRA, CDR2 YSYEKL.

The rearrangement uses TRBV9 and TRBJ2-7, with D perhaps TRBD2 (5 bases). Germline V CDR1 and CDR2: SGDLS, YYNGEE. This CDR3 comprises 12 residues. V was pared by 0 bases and J by 12 bases, with 13 bases between. CDR3 DNA: TGTGCCAGCAGCGTAGGGGGTAGAGGGCCGTACTTC. Translating gives CASSVGGRGPYF.

The table lists this clone with many counts. J is TRBJ2-5 and V is TRBV7-8; the match to TRBD2 covers 9 bases. CDR3 length: 16 amino acids. CDR1 and CDR2 from the germline V gene are SGHVS and FQNEAQ. V lost 6 bases and J lost 5; bases outside the gene matches: 13. The CDR3 loop is CASSRTRSGSRETQYF. The CDR3 DNA reads as TGTGCCAGCAGTCGAACACGTAGCGGGAGTAGGGAGACCCAGTACTTC.

The chain combines TRBV3-1 (or the pseudogene TRBV3-2) with TRBJ2-3; D remains ambiguous. Germline CDR1 is LGHDT and CDR2 is YNNKEL (reference sequence). The CDR3 length is 15 residues. Trimming removed 1 base from V and 0 bases from J, with 8 bases in between. CDR3 sequence (DNA): TGTGCCAGCAGCCAAGGCGCGGCTAGCACAGATACGCAGTATTTT. The encoded protein is CASSQGAASTDTQYF.

This clone was found once. This CDR3 reads CASSLYPGQGSTGELFF. In DNA form, the CDR3 reads TGTGCCAGCAGCTTATACCCGGGACAGGGGAGCACCGGGGAGCTGTTTTTT. This sequence joins TRBV7-2 and TRBJ2-2; 10 bases are shared with TRBD1. Germline V gene data show CDR1 as SGHTA and CDR2 as FQGNSA. The CDR3 extends over 17 amino acids. With 2 bases clipped from V and 4 bases from J, the junction kept 7 bases outside the gene matches. The full variable domain, its missing parts supplied by reference TRBV7-2 and TRBJ2-2, is GAGVSQSPSNKVTEKGKDVELRCDPISGHTALYWYRQSLGQGLEFLIYFQGNSAPDKSGLPSDRFSAERTGGSVSTLTIQRTQQEDSAVYLCASSLYPGQGSTGELFFGEGSRLTVL.

V is TRBV2 and J is TRBJ2-1; 7 positions match TRBD2. The CDR3 is 14 residues long. Germline loops: CDR1 SNHLY, CDR2 FYNNEI. After removal of 7 bases from V and 7 bases from J, the junction contained 10 bases not matched to a gene. This chain's CDR3 is CASKGQEGGNEQFF. The DNA for the CDR3 is TGTGCCAGCAAGGGCCAGGAGGGAGGGAATGAGCAGTTCTTC.

CDR3 residues: CASSPPSGTEAFF. In nucleotides, the CDR3 is TGTGCCAGCAGCCCGCCCTCCGGGACTGAAGCTTTCTTT. The chain recombines TRBV7-6 with TRBJ1-1; D not certain. Trimming stripped 5 bases from V and 5 bases from J, with 12 bases between. This CDR3 spans 13 amino acids. Germline CDR1 and CDR2: SGHVS and FNYEAQ.

The rearrangement joins TRBV7-2 to TRBJ2-1; 9 positions match TRBD2. The germline V gene has CDR1 SGHTA and CDR2 FQGNSA. V lost 1 base and J lost 7; bases outside the gene matches: 8. This CDR3 contains 16 residues. CDR3: CASSLGGRAAGNEQFF. As DNA, the CDR3 is TGTGCCAGCAGCTTAGGCGGGAGGGCCGCAGGAAATGAGCAGTTCTTC.

This chain connects TRBV28 to TRBJ2-7, with D unresolved. Trimming removed 10 bases at V and 3 bases at J, with 10 bases between. Looked up from germline, CDR1 is MDHEN and CDR2 is SYDVKM. The CDR3 covers 11 residues. The CDR3 DNA sequence: TGTGCCACCAACGTCGGCTACGAGCAGTACTTC. Amino acid sequence: CATNVGYEQYF.

The chain uses TRBV4-2 and TRBJ2-7, with 12 bases lining up with TRBD2. Unmatched junction bases numbered 8, after V lost 2 bases and J lost 0 bases. The CDR3 extends over 18 amino acids. Germline loops: CDR1 LGHNA, CDR2 YNFKEQ. This CDR3 is CASSQRTTSGRFSYEQYF. The CDR3, as DNA: TGTGCCAGCAGCCAACGTACGACTAGCGGGAGATTCTCCTACGAGCAGTACTTC.

This chain uses TRBV5-1 with TRBJ1-4; TRBD1 matches at 7 bases. CDR1 SGHRS and CDR2 YFSETQ come from the germline V gene. This CDR3 is built from 14 residues. V was clipped by 4 bases and J by 4 bases; unmatched bases: 4. The CDR3 DNA sequence: TGCGCCAGCAGCGCGGGACAGATTAATGAAAAACTGTTTTTT. Protein sequence: CASSAGQINEKLFF.

This chain connects TRBV27 to TRBJ1-2; D uncertain. CDR3 size: 13 residues. Trimming took off 7 bases at V and 2 bases at J, with 11 bases between the two ends. The V gene's germline CDR1 is MNHEY and CDR2 SMNVEV (reference sequence). CDR3 nucleotide sequence: TGTGCCAGCATTCCTACAGCCAACTATGGCTACACCTTC. Its protein product is CASIPTANYGYTF.

The chain recombines TRBV5-5 with TRBJ2-3, with TRBD1 matching 9 bases. The germline V gene encodes CDR1 SGHKS and CDR2 YYEKEE (reference sequence). The CDR3 loop spans 16 amino acids. V gave up 4 bases and J gave up 3 bases; unmatched junction bases: 9. CDR3 in amino acids: CASSQQGAHMTDTQYF. The CDR3 DNA follows: TGTGCCAGCAGCCAACAGGGGGCGCATATGACAGATACGCAGTATTTT.

This clone was recorded once. V and J are TRBV2 and TRBJ2-3, with D possibly matching TRBD2 (6 bases). CDR1 SNHLY and CDR2 FYNNEI come from the germline V gene. V was pared by 4 bases and J by 2 bases, with 13 bases between. The CDR3 has 15 amino acids. CDR3 nucleotides: TGTGCCAGCAGTGTTCGCGGGGTAGCCACAGATACGCAGTATTTT. Translating gives CASSVRGVATDTQYF.

As regards this clone: Sequence at one end of the junction differs from germline and may be a read error. This chain joins TRBV7-2 and TRBJ1-1; TRBD1 agrees at 7 bases. Germline V CDR1 and CDR2: SGHTA, FQGNSA. This CDR3 has 14 residues. CDR3 in amino acids: CASSPRQGNIEAFF. The DNA of the CDR3 is TGTGCCAGCAGCCCTCGACAGGGTAACATTGAAGCTTTCTTT.

This chain links TRBV27 with TRBJ2-1, with D possibly matching TRBD2 (6 bases). The CDR3 length is 15 residues. Per germline, CDR1 MNHEY and CDR2 SMNVEV (reference sequence). V was clipped by 2 bases and J by 4 bases, with 12 bases between them. The CDR3 is CASSLRGSKYNEQFF. CDR3 in DNA: TGTGCCAGCAGTTTACGGGGGAGCAAATACAATGAGCAGTTCTTC.